This T cell receptor beta chain was documented in a study of CD8 T cells in ankylosing spondylitis. As to this clonotype: Its antigen is not identified.

Study conclusions and caveats: Relatively rare in peripheral blood, disease-linked clones were also CD8+. Characteristic of ankylosing spondylitis blood, it appeared, was a TCR beta motif comprising fewer than 10 highly homologous variants. In ankylosing spondylitis patients, matched synovial fluid reportedly showed significant enrichment of disease-linked clones. Previous work reported some of these motif variants in the synovial fluid and blood of reactive arthritis.

Germline CDR1 MGHRA, CDR2 YSYEKL. The CDR3 covers 16 residues. Trimming removed 4 bases from V and 1 base from J, with 11 bases in between. Scientists made TCR beta libraries using quantitative 5'-RACE with molecular barcodes. A single record per CDR3 protein comes from TCRdb applying MiXCR to the 5' RACE reads. The table has 700,000 to 850,000 distinct CDR3 sequences, roughly 10% seen once; the top ten hold 0.51%. Material for sequencing was blood, either unsorted or a sorted T cell fraction (not recorded which). The clonotype originates from a male donor with ankylosing spondylitis. The V call is TRBV4-1, the J call TRBJ2-6; D is possibly TRBD2 (6 bases). The CDR3 DNA is TGCGCCAGCAGCCCCGGTGCGGGGTCTGGGGCCAACGTCCTGACTTTC. Protein product: CASSPGAGSGANVLTF.